These 28 T cell receptor beta chains were sequenced from one sample in a study of blood T cell repertoires in COVID-19. The assay was immunoSEQ multiplex PCR, and TCRdb's table has in-frame clones only and misses some. The sample shows hundreds of thousands of clones, 87% of them seen only once. Sequencing used PBMCs or T cells enriched from blood (not recorded which). The receptors were sampled from a woman aged 25 to 39 who had recovered from COVID-19.

The table lists this clone with a few counts. The V and J genes are TRBV19 and TRBJ2-5, with D perhaps matching TRBD2 (5 bases). CDR1 and CDR2 from the germline V gene are LNHDA and SQIVND (reference sequence). This CDR3 has 15 amino acids. V lost 1 base and J 4 bases, leaving 13 bases between the germline ends. The CDR3 coding sequence is TGTGCCAGTAGTATAGGGAGCGGCAGAGGAGAGACCCAGTACTTC. This gives the protein CASSIGSGRGETQYF.

J is TRBJ2-7 and V is TRBV15, with D tentatively TRBD1 (6 bases). The CDR3 runs to 15 residues. The germline V gene encodes CDR1 LNHNV and CDR2 YYDKDF (reference sequence). Trimming stripped 5 bases from V and 2 bases from J, with 16 bases between. CDR3 region: CATSPGRGTTYEQYF. The CDR3 coding sequence is TGTGCCACCAGCCCGGGCAGGGGAACAACCTACGAGCAGTACTTC.

The chain is built from TRBV28 and TRBJ1-1, with D unresolved. Germline lookup yields CDR1 MDHEN and CDR2 SYDVKM. V gave up 4 bases and J gave up 5 bases, with 11 bases separating them. This CDR3 comprises 13 residues. The CDR3 loop is CASSSPGRTEAFF. CDR3 bases: TGTGCCAGCAGTTCCCCGGGGAGGACTGAAGCTTTCTTT.

Concerning this clone: Other DNA sequences in this sample translate to the same CDR3. The V gene is TRBV5-1, the J gene TRBJ1-2; 7 nucleotides line up with TRBD1. CDR1 SGHRS and CDR2 YFSETQ come from the germline V gene. Trimming removed 2 bases from V and 6 bases from J; junction bases left unmatched: 1. The CDR3 consists of 12 residues. The CDR3 sequence is CASSFDRDGYTF. In DNA, the CDR3 is TGCGCCAGCAGCTTTGACAGGGATGGCTACACCTTC.

This chain links TRBV6-4 with TRBJ1-2; the D gene is possibly TRBD1 (5 bases). The CDR3 has 13 amino acids. CDR1 MRHNA and CDR2 SNTAGT come from the germline V gene. V was pared by 3 bases and J by 8 bases, with 13 bases between. The CDR3 nucleotides are TGTGCCAGCAGTGAAGTTAGGGGAAGAGGCTACACCTTC. This encodes CASSEVRGRGYTF.

The chain couples TRBV19 to TRBJ2-3; tentatively, D is TRBD2 (6 bases). The length of the CDR3 is 15 residues. Germline-derived CDR1 and CDR2 are LNHDA and SQIVND (reference sequence). The V end lost 1 base, the J end lost 0 bases, and 8 bases lay between the germline ends. CDR3 sequence reads: CASSIGGGSTDTQYF. DNA of the CDR3: TGTGCCAGTAGTATAGGCGGAGGGAGCACAGATACGCAGTATTTT.

The gene calls are TRBV2 and TRBJ2-7; D gene uncertain. V lost 6 bases and J 1 base, leaving 13 bases between the germline ends. The germline CDR1 and CDR2 sequences are SNHLY and FYNNEI. The CDR3 is 14 residues long. CDR3 nucleotide sequence: TGTGCCAGCAGCGATTACACAGAGTCCTACGAGCAGTACTTC. Its translation is CASSDYTESYEQYF.

CDR3 sequence (DNA): TGTGCCAGCAGTGATTTGGGGGCGGGCAATCAGCCCCAGCATTTT. This gives the protein CASSDLGAGNQPQHF. This rearrangement joins TRBV2 to TRBJ1-5, with D possibly TRBD1 on 6 matching bases. V dropped 3 bases and J dropped 2 bases, with 11 bases sitting between them. Germline lookup yields CDR1 SNHLY and CDR2 FYNNEI. The length of the CDR3 is 15 residues.

The chain uses TRBV27 and TRBJ2-5; 8 bases are shared with TRBD1. Germline CDR1 reads MNHEY; CDR2 reads SMNVEV (reference sequence). Germline trimming cut 2 bases from V and 4 bases from J; bases unmatched to any gene: 3. This CDR3 has 14 amino acids. CDR3 DNA sequence: TGTGCCAGCAGTTTAGTTCAGGGGGCAGAGACCCAGTACTTC. Its protein is CASSLVQGAETQYF.

This clone was seen a handful of times. The chain has TRBV27 and TRBJ1-6; D is undetermined. There are 11 residues in the CDR3. Germline V lookup: CDR1 MNHEY, CDR2 SMNVEV (reference sequence). V dropped 6 bases and J dropped 14 bases, with 11 bases sitting between them. This CDR3 is CASRAFGALHF. CDR3 coding DNA: TGTGCCAGCAGGGCATTCGGAGCCCTCCACTTT.

The chain recombines TRBV5-6 with TRBJ1-5, with 8 bases lining up with TRBD1. J was trimmed by 0 bases and V by 0 bases; bases with no gene match: 5. Germline values: CDR1 SGHDT, CDR2 YYEEEE. This CDR3 has 17 amino acids. This chain's CDR3 is CASSLGQGTFSNQPQHF. The CDR3, as DNA: TGTGCCAGCAGCTTGGGACAGGGGACGTTTAGCAATCAGCCCCAGCATTTT.

The chain links TRBV5-8 to TRBJ2-5; maybe TRBD2 (6 bases). This CDR3 region has 15 residues. The germline V gene encodes CDR1 SGHTS and CDR2 YDEGEE. V lost 4 bases and J lost 4, with 17 bases in between. CDR3 bases: TGTGCCAGCAGCCTCGGGAGTATTAAGAGAGAGACCCAGTACTTC. Encoded protein: CASSLGSIKRETQYF.

This clone was detected only once. The genes are TRBV5-6 and TRBJ1-2; no firm D call. V was pared by 1 base and J by 7 bases, with 11 bases between. The germline V gene encodes CDR1 SGHDT and CDR2 YYEEEE. The CDR3 runs to 13 residues. CDR3 region: CASSLLAGAGYTF. The CDR3 bases are TGTGCCAGCAGCTTGTTAGCGGGTGCTGGCTACACCTTC.

This clone was seen a handful of times. This chain joins TRBV3-1 (or the pseudogene TRBV3-2) and TRBJ2-7; D is ambiguous. V was pared by 1 base and J by 3 bases, with 7 bases between. CDR1 and CDR2 (germline): LGHDT, YNNKEL (reference sequence). The CDR3 contains 13 residues. This CDR3 is CASSQGTDYEQYF. The DNA for the CDR3 is TGTGCCAGCAGCCAAGGAACAGACTACGAGCAGTACTTC.

This clone has only a few counts. J is TRBJ2-2 and V is TRBV11-2; D possibly corresponds to TRBD1 (6 bases). The CDR3 covers 17 residues. Germline CDR1 is SGHAT and CDR2 is FQNNGV. V was clipped by 5 bases and J by 0 bases, with 16 bases between them. CDR3 sequence reads: CASSPIPRGPNTGELFF. DNA for the CDR3: TGTGCCAGCAGCCCCATTCCCAGGGGACCGAACACCGGGGAGCTGTTTTTT.

This sequence joins TRBV5-1 and TRBJ1-4; the D is unclear. V lost 0 bases and J lost 8, with 11 bases in between. The CDR3 is 14 residues long. The germline V gene has CDR1 SGHRS and CDR2 YFSETQ. The CDR3 region is CASSLVGSAEKLFF. In DNA, the CDR3 is TGCGCCAGCAGCTTGGTAGGGAGTGCGGAAAAACTGTTTTTT. The complete variable domain, with remaining parts taken from reference TRBV5-1 and TRBJ1-4, reads KAGVTQTPRYLIKTRGQQVTLSCSPISGHRSVSWYQQTPGQGLQFLFEYFSETQRNKGNFPGRFSGRQFSNSRSEMNVSTLELGDSALYLCASSLVGSAEKLFFGSGTQLSVL.

J is TRBJ2-7 and V is TRBV6-5; no definite D call. The CDR3 covers 11 residues. Germline V gene sequence: CDR1 MNHEY, CDR2 SVGAGI. The V end was cut by 4 bases, the J end by 3 bases, with 4 bases between. The CDR3 region is CASSSYYEQYF. The CDR3 nucleotides read TGTGCCAGCAGTTCCTACTACGAGCAGTACTTC.

The chain links TRBV13 to TRBJ1-3; the D gene is possibly TRBD1 (6 bases). Germline V gene sequence: CDR1 PRHDT, CDR2 FYEKMQ (reference sequence). The CDR3 consists of 13 residues. Deletions cut 6 bases from V and 4 bases from J, with 10 bases between. CDR3 residues: CASRDSRGNTIYF. CDR3 nucleotide sequence: TGTGCCAGCAGGGACAGCCGGGGAAACACCATATATTTT.

The chain has TRBV10-3 and TRBJ2-3, with 8 bases aligning to TRBD2. V gave up 9 bases and J gave up 5 bases; unmatched junction bases: 13. There are 15 residues in the CDR3. CDR1 is ENHRY, CDR2 SYGVKD, per germline. As DNA, the CDR3 is TGTGCCATAATCAGTAGCGGGGACCCAGGAGATACGCAGTATTTT. This encodes CAIISSGDPGDTQYF.

The gene calls are TRBV18 and TRBJ2-1; TRBD2 matches at 8 bases. This CDR3 comprises 16 residues. Looked up from germline, CDR1 is KGHSH and CDR2 is LQKENI. The J segment lost 8 bases and the V segment lost 3 bases, leaving 12 bases of the junction unmatched. CDR3: CASSPEASGSFYEQFF. CDR3 in DNA: TGTGCCAGCTCACCGGAGGCCAGCGGGAGTTTCTATGAGCAGTTCTTC.

This clone has a single count. The rearrangement links TRBV10-2 to TRBJ1-2, with a weak D call TRBD1 (5 bases). The V end was cut by 9 bases, the J end by 8 bases, with 19 bases between. The CDR3 totals 13 residues. The germline V gene has CDR1 WSHSY and CDR2 SAAADI. CDR3 sequence: CASHSGGLGGYTF. The CDR3 bases are TGCGCCAGTCACTCGGGGGGACTTGGAGGCTACACCTTC.

The V and J genes are TRBV28 and TRBJ2-5, with D possibly being TRBD1 (5 bases). Germline V lookup: CDR1 MDHEN, CDR2 SYDVKM. The CDR3 sequence is 15 residues long. Between the trimmed V and J ends, which lost 5 bases and 3 bases, there was a span of 16 bases. As DNA, the CDR3 is TGTGCCAGCAGTCCCTGGCAGGGTGAAAAAGAGACCCAGTACTTC. Its translation is CASSPWQGEKETQYF.

To note about this clone: The sample contains more than one DNA sequence encoding this CDR3. V and J are TRBV5-1 and TRBJ1-2; maybe TRBD1 (6 bases). The CDR3 is 12 amino acids. Germline V lookup: CDR1 SGHRS, CDR2 YFSETQ. Trimming removed 0 bases from V and 6 bases from J, with 6 bases in between. The CDR3 coding sequence is TGCGCCAGCAGCTTGGACAGGGATGGCTACACCTTC. It specifies CASSLDRDGYTF.

The genes are TRBV2 and TRBJ1-5, with D possibly matching TRBD1 (5 bases). CDR3 length equals 19 residues. Trimming left V 5 bases short and J 1 base short, with 24 bases between. Germline V gene data show CDR1 as SNHLY and CDR2 as FYNNEI. CDR3 nucleotides: TGTGCCAGCAGTATGCTGGCTGGGGGGAATGAATGGAGCAATCAGCCCCAGCATTTT. The encoded protein is CASSMLAGGNEWSNQPQHF.

The chain links TRBV19 to TRBJ1-1; D is possibly TRBD1 (6 bases). V gave up 8 bases and J gave up 1 base, with 20 bases separating them. The CDR3 covers 16 residues. CDR1 and CDR2 (germline): LNHDA, SQIVND (reference sequence). This CDR3 reads CASRNLRGGRNTEAFF. In DNA form, the CDR3 reads TGTGCCAGTCGCAACCTAAGGGGGGGGCGGAACACTGAAGCTTTCTTT.

This chain connects TRBV4-1 to TRBJ1-3, with 10 bases that match TRBD1. The CDR3 consists of 16 residues. With V trimmed by 2 bases and J by 5 bases, 6 bases remained unmatched. Germline CDR1 is MGHRA and CDR2 is YSYEKL. The CDR3 region has the DNA TGCGCCAGCAGCCAACCCGACAGGGGGCTAAGAAACACCATATATTTT. This gives the protein CASSQPDRGLRNTIYF.

This chain links TRBV15 with TRBJ1-1; unclear D gene. Trimming removed 2 bases from V and 0 bases from J, with 10 bases in between. This CDR3 has 15 amino acids. The germline V gene has CDR1 LNHNV and CDR2 YYDKDF (reference sequence). The CDR3 region has the DNA TGTGCCACCAGCAGAATGACACTTATGAACACTGAAGCTTTCTTT. Protein sequence: CATSRMTLMNTEAFF.

V gene TRBV7-8 combines with J gene TRBJ2-1; D possibly corresponds to TRBD1 (6 bases). CDR1 and CDR2 from the germline V gene are SGHVS and FQNEAQ. The length of the CDR3 is 12 residues. V was pared by 7 bases and J by 7 bases, with 11 bases between. CDR3 loop: CASNPGQNEQFF. CDR3 in DNA: TGTGCCAGCAACCCAGGACAGAATGAGCAGTTCTTC.